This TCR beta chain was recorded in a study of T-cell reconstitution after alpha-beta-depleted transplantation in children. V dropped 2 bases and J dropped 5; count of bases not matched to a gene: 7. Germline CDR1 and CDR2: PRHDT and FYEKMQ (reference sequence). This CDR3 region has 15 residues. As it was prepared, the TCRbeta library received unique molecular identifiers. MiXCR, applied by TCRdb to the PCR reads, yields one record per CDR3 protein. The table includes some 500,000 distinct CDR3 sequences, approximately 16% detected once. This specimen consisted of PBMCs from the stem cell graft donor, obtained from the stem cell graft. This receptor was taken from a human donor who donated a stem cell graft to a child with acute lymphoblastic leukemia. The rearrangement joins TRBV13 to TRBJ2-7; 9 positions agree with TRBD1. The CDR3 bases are TGTGCCAGCAGCTTAAGCGGGACAGGGAGGAACGAGCAGTACTTC. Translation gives CASSLSGTGRNEQYF.